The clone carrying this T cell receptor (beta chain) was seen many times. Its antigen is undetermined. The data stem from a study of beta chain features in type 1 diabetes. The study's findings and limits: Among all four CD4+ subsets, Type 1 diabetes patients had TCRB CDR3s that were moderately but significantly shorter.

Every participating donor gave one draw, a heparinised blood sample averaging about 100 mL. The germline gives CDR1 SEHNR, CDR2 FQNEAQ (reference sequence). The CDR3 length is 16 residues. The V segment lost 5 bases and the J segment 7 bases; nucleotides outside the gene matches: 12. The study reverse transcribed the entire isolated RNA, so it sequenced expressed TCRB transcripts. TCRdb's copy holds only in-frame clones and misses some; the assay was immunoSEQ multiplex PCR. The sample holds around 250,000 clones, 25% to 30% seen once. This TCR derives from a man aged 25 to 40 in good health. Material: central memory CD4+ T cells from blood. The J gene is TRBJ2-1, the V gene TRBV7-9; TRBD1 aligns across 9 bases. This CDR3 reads CASSPPGTGPRNEQFF. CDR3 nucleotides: TGTGCCAGCAGCCCGCCCGGGACAGGGCCAAGGAATGAGCAGTTCTTC.